These T cell receptor beta chains were read from a single sample in a study of blood T cell repertoires in COVID-19. Profiled with immunoSEQ multiplex PCR; TCRdb holds only in-frame clones, not every one. This repertoire shows approximately 320,000 clones, 80% to 90% found once; its top ten account for 8% to 9%. Input material: PBMCs or T cells enriched from blood (not recorded which). The source of these receptors is a woman in her late teens or twenties who had recovered from COVID-19. CDR3s include the opening cysteine and the closing phenylalanine or tryptophan. D genes are given only for firm matches. The size entry is marked missing in some rows and otherwise reads once, few, many or a size class.

DNA | CDR3 | D | V | size | J
TGCGCCAGCAGCTTTTGGAGGGACAGGGGGAACACTGAAGCTTTCTTT | CASSFWRDRGNTEAFF | TRBD1 | TRBV5-1 | - | TRBJ1-1
TGTGCCAGTAGGGTCCAGGGTTTTAGTGGCTACACCTTC | CASRVQGFSGYTF | - | TRBV19 | - | TRBJ1-2
TGTGCCAGCAGCTTAGCAGGGGACTCTGGAAACACCATATATTTT | CASSLAGDSGNTIYF | - | TRBV7-6 | - | TRBJ1-3
TGTGCCAGCAGCGTAGGTGGCGGGAGGCCCCGGGAGACCCAGTACTTC | CASSVGGGRPRETQYF | TRBD2 | TRBV9 | - | TRBJ2-5
TGTGCCTGGAGTGCCCCGAATCCGGACAGGGCGAGTGAAAAACTGTTTTTT | CAWSAPNPDRASEKLFF | TRBD1 | TRBV30 | - | TRBJ1-4
TGCGCCAGCAGCTTGGTGCGCGGGAGCTCCTACAATGAGCAGTTCTTC | CASSLVRGSSYNEQFF | TRBD2 | TRBV5-1 | - | TRBJ2-1
TGCGCCAGCAGCTGGCAGGATTCCTACGAGCAGTACTTC | CASSWQDSYEQYF | - | TRBV5-1 | - | TRBJ2-7
TGTGCCAGCAGGACAGGGTCAGATACGCAGTATTTT | CASRTGSDTQYF | TRBD1 | TRBV6-6 | once | TRBJ2-3
TGTGCCAGCAGTGGGACAGGTTCCTACAATGAGCAGTTCTTC | CASSGTGSYNEQFF | TRBD1 | TRBV2 | once | TRBJ2-1
TGTGCCAGCAGCGTAGCGGGAGGGGGAGATACGCAGTATTTT | CASSVAGGGDTQYF | TRBD2 | TRBV9 | - | TRBJ2-3
TGTGCCAGCAGCCCGGGGACAGTCAGCGAGCAGTACTTC | CASSPGTVSEQYF | TRBD1 | TRBV14 | - | TRBJ2-7
TGTGCCAGCCGTCCGGGACTAGAGACCTTCGAGCAGTACTTC | CASRPGLETFEQYF | TRBD2 | TRBV7-2 | once | TRBJ2-7
TGCAGCGTGGCTGGCACAGGAGCCTACAATGAGCAGTTCTTC | CSVAGTGAYNEQFF | - | TRBV29-1 | once | TRBJ2-1
TGTGCCAGCAGTGGTAGGACAGGGGTTTATGGCTACACCTTC | CASSGRTGVYGYTF | TRBD1 | TRBV2 | - | TRBJ1-2
TGTGCCAGTAGCCTTATTAGCGGGGGAAATATGATCGCAGATACGCAGTATTTT | CASSLISGGNMIADTQYF | TRBD2 | TRBV19 | - | TRBJ2-3
TGTGCCAGCAGCTTAGAAACAGGGGTAAAGACCCAGTACTTC | CASSLETGVKTQYF | TRBD1 | TRBV7-2 | - | TRBJ2-5
TGTGCCAGCAGCTTGGGGGGGAACAGGGCGTTCTACGAGCAGTACTTC | CASSLGGNRAFYEQYF | - | TRBV11-1 | - | TRBJ2-7
TGTGCCAGTAGTATCTGGGCCGGGGGTCAGCCCCAGCATTTT | CASSIWAGGQPQHF | - | TRBV19 | - | TRBJ1-5
TGTGCCAGCTCACCGCAGTATGCGAGCTCGGGGTATTTT | CASSPQYASSGYF | - | TRBV18 | - | TRBJ2-3
TGTGCCAGCAGCCAGCTTTCGGGGATCCAGCATTTT | CASSQLSGIQHF | - | TRBV4-2 | - | TRBJ1-5
TGCGCCAGCAGTGGGGGGAAAGGGACGGACTATGGCTACACCTTC | CASSGGKGTDYGYTF | - | TRBV4-1 | - | TRBJ1-2
TGTGCCAGCAGTACCGGACAGGGGGGGTACAATGAGCAGTTCTTC | CASSTGQGGYNEQFF | TRBD1 | TRBV27 | - | TRBJ2-1
TGTGCCAGCAGTTTCACACGCTCTGGAAACACCATATATTTT | CASSFTRSGNTIYF | - | TRBV28 | - | TRBJ1-3
TGTGCCAGCAGTCCAAGCAGAGGATCTGAAGCTTTCTTT | CASSPSRGSEAFF | - | TRBV2 | - | TRBJ1-1
TGTGCCATCAGTGTCACGCGGGAGGGGTACAATGAGCAGTTCTTC | CAISVTREGYNEQFF | TRBD2 | TRBV10-3 | - | TRBJ2-1